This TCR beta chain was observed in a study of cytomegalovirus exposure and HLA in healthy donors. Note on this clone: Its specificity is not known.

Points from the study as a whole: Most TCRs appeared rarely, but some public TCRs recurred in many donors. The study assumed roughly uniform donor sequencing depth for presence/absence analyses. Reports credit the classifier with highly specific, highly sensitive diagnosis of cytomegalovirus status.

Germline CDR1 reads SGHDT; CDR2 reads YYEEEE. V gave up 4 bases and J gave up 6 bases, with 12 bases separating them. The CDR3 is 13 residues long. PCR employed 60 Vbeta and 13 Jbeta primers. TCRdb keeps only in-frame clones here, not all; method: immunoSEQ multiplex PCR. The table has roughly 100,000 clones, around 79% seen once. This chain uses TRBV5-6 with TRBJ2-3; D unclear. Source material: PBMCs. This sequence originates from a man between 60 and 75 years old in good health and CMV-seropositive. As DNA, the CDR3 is TGTGCCAGCAGCCCGCTTAACAGTGATACGCAGTATTTT. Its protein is CASSPLNSDTQYF. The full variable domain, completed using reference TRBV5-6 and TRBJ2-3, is DAGVTQSPTHLIKTRGQQVTLRCSPKSGHDTVSWYQQALGQGPQFIFQYYEEEERQRGNFPDRFSGHQFPNYSSELNVNALLLGDSALYLCASSPLNSDTQYFGPGTRLTVL.